The clone carrying this TCR beta chain has a handful of counts. The antigen is not known. Healthy Caucasians from Russia aged roughly 6 to 95 served as donors. A J-beta primer mix and a sample-barcoded 5' primer were used in a second PCR of roughly 7 to 12 cycles. TCRdb recomputed calls from the 5' RACE reads with MiXCR, one row per CDR3 protein. Of over 1,500,000 distinct CDR3 sequences in the sample, roughly 50% were seen once. This entry belongs to a study of blood T cells in healthy people across ages. General study findings and limits: Observed TCR beta diversity showed a strong correlation with the percentage of naive T cells as measured by flow cytometry. Long-lived and aged donors differed, with more naive CD4+ cells and higher diversity in the long-lived. With age, beta diversity per million T cells declined roughly linearly, significantly by over 35.

The clonotype originates from a woman between 40 and 50 years old in good health. Sequencing was performed on blood.

The CDR3 DNA is TGTGCCAGCAGTCCAACGTGGGAGAGCTCCTACGAGCAGTACTTC. Its translation: CASSPTWESSYEQYF. The chain carries TRBV27 and TRBJ2-7, with D tentatively TRBD2 (5 bases). CDR1 and CDR2 from the germline V gene are MNHEY and SMNVEV (reference sequence). With 5 bases removed from V and 0 bases from J, the gap between germline ends came to 14 bases. The CDR3 is made up of 15 amino acids.